The 6 T cell receptor beta chains listed next were all sequenced from one sample in a study of blood T cell repertoires in COVID-19. Profiled with immunoSEQ multiplex PCR; TCRdb holds only in-frame clones, not every one. The table has 250,000 to 350,000 clones, around 91% seen once; the top ten hold approximately 12%. Sample: peripheral blood. All receptors derive from a woman aged 55-70 years with acute or convalescent COVID-19.

This clone was recorded a few times. The rearrangement links TRBV28 to TRBJ2-7; TRBD2 agrees at 7 bases. The ends lost 5 bases at V and 6 bases at J; junction bases unmatched: 4. CDR1 is MDHEN and CDR2 is SYDVKM in the germline V gene. The CDR3 runs to 12 residues. DNA for the CDR3: TGTGCCAGCAGTCTGACTAGCAGCGAGCAGTACTTC. It specifies CASSLTSSEQYF.

V gene TRBV20-1 combines with J gene TRBJ2-1; no clear D gene. This CDR3 contains 11 residues. V lost 1 base to trimming and J lost 7 bases, with 5 bases between them. Germline CDR1 DFQATT, CDR2 SNEGSKA (reference sequence). The CDR3 spells CSARAGNEQFF. The CDR3 DNA reads TGCAGTGCTAGAGCCGGGAATGAGCAGTTCTTC.

Comment on this clone: The identical CDR3 is also encoded by other nucleotide sequences in the sample. V usage is TRBV24-1 and J usage is TRBJ1-5; 9 positions match TRBD1. The V segment lost 3 bases and the J segment 4 bases; nucleotides outside the gene matches: 3. The CDR3 runs 15 residues. Germline V lookup: CDR1 KGHDR, CDR2 SFDVKD. This CDR3 is CATSDPGTGNQPQHF. The CDR3 DNA reads TGTGCCACCAGTGATCCCGGGACAGGGAATCAGCCCCAGCATTTT.

J is TRBJ1-1 and V is TRBV3-1 (or the pseudogene TRBV3-2), with no clear D. Looked up from germline, CDR1 is LGHDT and CDR2 is YNNKEL (reference sequence). This CDR3 has 14 residues. The germline V and J ends were trimmed by 1 base and 10 bases, with 16 bases remaining between them. The CDR3 loop is CASSQVGRGLVAFF. Here the CDR3 DNA reads TGTGCCAGCAGCCAAGTCGGCAGAGGATTGGTAGCTTTCTTT.

This clone was counted once. The rearrangement links TRBV15 to TRBJ1-1, with TRBD1 identical over 9 bases. There are 16 residues in the CDR3. Germline V gene sequence: CDR1 LNHNV, CDR2 YYDKDF (reference sequence). With V trimmed by 0 bases and J by 3 bases, 5 bases remained unmatched. The CDR3 coding sequence is TGTGCCACCAGCAGAGATAGTGGGACAGGGCACACTGAAGCTTTCTTT. Its protein is CATSRDSGTGHTEAFF.

The CDR3, as DNA: TGTGCCAGCAGCGAAAAACAGGGGCGCTCTGGAAACACCATATATTTT. This translates into CASSEKQGRSGNTIYF. The rearrangement links TRBV9 to TRBJ1-3, with 7 bases fitting TRBD1. Germline-derived CDR1 and CDR2 are SGDLS and YYNGEE. V lost 3 bases and J lost 0; bases outside the gene matches: 6. This CDR3 region has 16 residues.